This TCR beta chain was recovered during a study of T cells in localized non-small cell lung cancer. Some clones are missing from TCRdb's copy, which holds only in-frame ones; the method was immunoSEQ multiplex PCR. The repertoire consists of about 20,000 clones, with about 89% occurring once and the leading ten covering more than 9%. Concerning this clone itself: Its antigen is not known.

Study-wide results and limits: Measurement of T cell clonality placed uninvolved adjacent lung highest, above the level in tumor.

This sequence was found in a man aged 35 to 70 with stage II squamous cell lung carcinoma. The starting material was PBMCs, obtained before any cancer treatment.

In DNA form, the CDR3 reads TGTGCCAGCTCACCACCGGGGGCACGGAACTATGGCTACACCTTC. This translates into CASSPPGARNYGYTF. This sequence joins TRBV18 and TRBJ1-2; a possible D gene is TRBD1 (6 bases). V lost 0 bases and J lost 2, with 10 bases in between. From germline, CDR1 is KGHSH and CDR2 LQKENI. The CDR3 loop spans 15 amino acids.